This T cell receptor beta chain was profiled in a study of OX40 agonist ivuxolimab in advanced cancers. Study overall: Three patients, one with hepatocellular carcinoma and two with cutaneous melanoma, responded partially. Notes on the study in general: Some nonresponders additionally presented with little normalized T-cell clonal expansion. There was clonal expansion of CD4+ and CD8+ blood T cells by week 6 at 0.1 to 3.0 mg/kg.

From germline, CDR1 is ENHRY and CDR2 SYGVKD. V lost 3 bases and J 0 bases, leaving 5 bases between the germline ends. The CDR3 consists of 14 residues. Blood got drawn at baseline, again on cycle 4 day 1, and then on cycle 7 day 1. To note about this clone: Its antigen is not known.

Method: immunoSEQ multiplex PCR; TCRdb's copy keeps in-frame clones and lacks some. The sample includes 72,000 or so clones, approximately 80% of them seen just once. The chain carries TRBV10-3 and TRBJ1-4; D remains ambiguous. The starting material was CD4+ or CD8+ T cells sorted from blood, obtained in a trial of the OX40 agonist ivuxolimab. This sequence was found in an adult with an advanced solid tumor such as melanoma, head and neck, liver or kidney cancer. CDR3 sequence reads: CAISEGTTNEKLFF. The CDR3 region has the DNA TGTGCCATCAGTGAAGGTACAACTAATGAAAAACTGTTTTTT.